This TCR beta chain was recovered during a study of CD8+ T cells in alopecia areata. In the study overall: Severity was scored as percentage of affected scalp area in treated patients.

The CDR3 spans 12 residues. V dropped 4 bases and J dropped 3 bases, with 5 bases sitting between them. The germline V gene has CDR1 ENHRY and CDR2 SYGVKD. Indicated treatment: oral pan-JAK inhibitor, 5-10 mg twice daily. Extracted RNA was reverse transcribed into cDNA, the sequencing template. Here immunoSEQ multiplex PCR was the method, and the copy in TCRdb shows in-frame clones only, minus some. Here the sample spans 150,000 to 200,000 clones, more than 50% being singletons. Sample: CD4+ T cells sorted from blood, taken at week 24, from a patient treated with tofacitinib. The V call is TRBV10-3, the J call TRBJ2-3; D gene unclear. The source is a human donor with alopecia areata. CDR3 coding DNA: TGTGCCATCAGTGTCGATACAGATACGCAGTATTTT. Protein product: CAISVDTDTQYF.